This entry lists 25 T cell receptor beta chains sequenced from one sample in a study of PD-L1 blockade in urothelial cancer. Clones were read by immunoSEQ multiplex PCR, and TCRdb kept only the in-frame ones, dropping some. The table lists tens of thousands of clones, 70% to 80% of them singletons. Sequencing was performed on PBMCs, taken around atezolizumab (anti-PD-L1) treatment. These receptors were obtained from a man aged 70 or older with urothelial cancer.

The CDR3 loop reads CAWSALQGARGSNQPQHF. Here the CDR3 DNA reads TGTGCCTGGAGTGCCCTACAGGGCGCGCGGGGGAGCAATCAGCCCCAGCATTTT. The V and J genes are TRBV30 and TRBJ1-5, with D perhaps TRBD1 (6 bases). The length of the CDR3 is 18 residues. V lost 1 base and J lost 1, with 20 bases in between. Germline CDR1 and CDR2: GTSNPN and SVGIG (reference sequence).

The V and J genes are TRBV15 and TRBJ2-1, with 11 bases that match TRBD2. This CDR3 has 16 residues. Germline CDR1 reads LNHNV; CDR2 reads YYDKDF (reference sequence). The V gene end was trimmed by 0 bases and the J gene end by 3 bases; junction bases not matched to a gene: 1. The chain's CDR3 is CATSRDLAGGYNEQFF. The CDR3 region has the DNA TGTGCCACCAGCAGAGATCTAGCGGGGGGCTACAATGAGCAGTTCTTC. Full variable domain (outside the CDR3, taken from reference TRBV15 and TRBJ2-1): DAMVIQNPRYQVTQFGKPVTLSCSQTLNHNVMYWYQQKSSQAPKLLFHYYDKDFNNEADTPDNFQSRRPNTSFCFLDIRSPGLGDTAMYLCATSRDLAGGYNEQFFGPGTRLTVL.

The gene calls are TRBV11-2 and TRBJ2-1; 12 bases map to TRBD1. The CDR3 is 14 residues long. The germline CDR1 and CDR2 sequences are SGHAT and FQNNGV. V shed 5 bases and J 9 bases; nucleotides not matched to a gene: 5. The CDR3 loop is CASSTGQGALEQFF. The CDR3 DNA follows: TGTGCCAGCAGCACGGGACAGGGGGCGCTTGAGCAGTTCTTC.

Relative to its sample, this clone is medium-sized (0.01 to 0.1%). The rearrangement joins TRBV9 to TRBJ2-7, with 7 bases aligning to TRBD1. Trimming removed 0 bases from V and 0 bases from J; junction bases left unmatched: 0. The CDR3 runs 14 residues. Germline values: CDR1 SGDLS, CDR2 YYNGEE. CDR3 nucleotide sequence: TGTGCCAGCAGCGTAGGGGACAGCTCCTACGAGCAGTACTTC. This translates into CASSVGDSSYEQYF.

In DNA, the CDR3 is TGCGCCAGCAGCCAAGAGGGCAGTATGAACACTGAAGCTTTCTTT. It yields the protein CASSQEGSMNTEAFF. The rearrangement uses TRBV4-3 and TRBJ1-1; D not resolved. CDR1 is LGHNA, CDR2 YSLEER, per germline. Trimming took off 0 bases at V and 0 bases at J, with 8 bases between the two ends. The CDR3 loop spans 15 amino acids.

The V and J genes are TRBV6-1 and TRBJ2-1; D gene uncertain. The germline CDR1 and CDR2 sequences are MNHNS and SASEGT. The CDR3 consists of 14 residues. Trimming removed 7 bases at V and 2 bases at J, with 12 bases between. In DNA, the CDR3 is TGTGCCAGCACCAAAACTATTACCTACAATGAGCAGTTCTTC. Protein product: CASTKTITYNEQFF.

This clone was counted between two and nine times. The rearrangement joins TRBV5-1 to TRBJ1-2; no clear D. CDR3 length: 14 amino acids. Trimming shortened V by 2 bases and J by 8 bases, and 16 bases separated the two germline ends. The germline gives CDR1 SGHRS, CDR2 YFSETQ. The CDR3 here is CASSFSGAEFGYTF. CDR3 nucleotide sequence: TGCGCCAGCAGCTTCTCGGGTGCCGAGTTCGGCTACACCTTC.

This clone turned up a few times. The rearrangement uses TRBV5-5 and TRBJ1-6, with 8 nucleotides matching TRBD1. CDR1 and CDR2 from the germline V gene are SGHKS and YYEKEE (reference sequence). J gave up 6 bases and V 5 bases, and 1 base lay outside the gene matches. The CDR3 spans 13 residues. CDR3 protein: CASRQGGNSPLHF. DNA of the CDR3: TGTGCCAGCAGACAGGGGGGTAATTCACCCCTCCACTTT.

This clone was counted between two and nine times. This rearrangement joins TRBV7-9 to TRBJ2-2, with 11 positions matching TRBD1. J lost 5 bases, V lost 5 bases, and 4 bases had no gene match. Per germline, CDR1 SEHNR and CDR2 FQNEAQ (reference sequence). CDR3 length: 15 amino acids. The CDR3 loop is CASSAWDRGTGELFF. CDR3 bases: TGTGCCAGCAGCGCCTGGGACAGGGGGACCGGGGAGCTGTTTTTT.

The chain links TRBV6-5 to TRBJ1-2; a possible D gene is TRBD1 (6 bases). Trimming took off 5 bases at V and 5 bases at J, with 18 bases between the two ends. The CDR3 is 15 amino acids. The germline CDR1 and CDR2 sequences are MNHEY and SVGAGI. CDR3 loop: CASSTPESGVYGYTF. CDR3 in DNA: TGTGCCAGCAGTACCCCCGAGTCAGGGGTTTATGGCTACACCTTC.

This chain links TRBV7-9 with TRBJ2-5, with TRBD1 identical over 8 bases. The J segment lost 5 bases and the V segment lost 5 bases, leaving 7 bases of the junction unmatched. The CDR3 runs to 14 residues. Germline V gene sequence: CDR1 SEHNR, CDR2 FQNEAQ (reference sequence). CDR3 nucleotide sequence: TGTGCCAGCAGCCCCTCAGGGGGCCGGGAGACCCAGTACTTC. Protein product: CASSPSGGRETQYF.

Details on this clone: A junction end diverges from the germline sequence, so it may reflect a read error. V is TRBV7-7 and J is TRBJ1-4; 7 positions agree with TRBD1. CDR1 and CDR2 (germline): SSHAT, FNYEAQ (reference sequence). This CDR3 contains 13 residues. CDR3 bases: TGTGCTAGCAGCTTCCGACAGGGAGAAAAACTGTTTTTT. Its translation is CASSFRQGEKLFF.

This sequence joins TRBV7-2 and TRBJ2-7; TRBD1 matches at 9 bases. The CDR3 sequence is 16 residues long. V gave up 2 bases and J gave up 2 bases; unmatched junction bases: 7. Germline CDR1 is SGHTA and CDR2 is FQGNSA. The CDR3, as DNA: TGTGCCAGCAGCTTATTCGGGACAGGGTTAACCTACGAGCAGTACTTC. It is translated as CASSLFGTGLTYEQYF.

The chain carries TRBV7-9 and TRBJ2-3; possible D gene TRBD2, 5 bases. The CDR3 consists of 15 residues. Trimming removed 7 bases from V and 4 bases from J, with 18 bases in between. Germline values: CDR1 SEHNR, CDR2 FQNEAQ (reference sequence). Here the CDR3 DNA reads TGTGCCAGCACCTCCGGAGGAAAAACGGCAGATACGCAGTATTTT. This encodes CASTSGGKTADTQYF.

J is TRBJ2-2 and V is TRBV11-3, with 10 bases lining up with TRBD1. This CDR3 is built from 15 residues. Germline CDR1 and CDR2: SGHNT and YENEEA. J lost 3 bases, V lost 4 bases, and 2 bases had no gene match. CDR3 nucleotides: TGTGCCAGCAGCTCCGGGACAGGGGACACCGGGGAGCTGTTTTTT. Residues: CASSSGTGDTGELFF.

This clone was observed a handful of times. The genes are TRBV30 and TRBJ2-1; 9 nucleotides match TRBD2. The CDR3 is 14 residues long. The trim removed 1 base at V and 9 bases at J, leaving 7 bases unmatched. Germline loops: CDR1 GTSNPN, CDR2 SVGIG (reference sequence). For the CDR3, the DNA is TGTGCCTGGAGTGGGGGGCGGGAGGGCGTTGAGCAGTTCTTC. Protein sequence: CAWSGGREGVEQFF.

V gene TRBV4-3 combines with J gene TRBJ1-2; 9 bases fit TRBD1. CDR1 LGHNA and CDR2 YSLEER come from the germline V gene. Unmatched junction bases numbered 7, after V lost 2 bases and J lost 0 bases. The CDR3 runs to 17 residues. CDR3 sequence (DNA): TGCGCCAGCAGCCAAAGAACAACAGGGGGCTCTAACTATGGCTACACCTTC. Protein: CASSQRTTGGSNYGYTF.

The V and J genes are TRBV11-2 and TRBJ2-2, with D unresolved. CDR3 size: 11 residues. V was shortened by 5 bases and J by 5 bases, with 3 bases between the two germline ends. Germline values: CDR1 SGHAT, CDR2 FQNNGV. This CDR3 is CASSVTGELFF. In nucleotides, the CDR3 is TGTGCCAGCAGCGTAACCGGGGAGCTGTTTTTT. Full variable domain (remainder filled in from reference TRBV11-2 and TRBJ2-2): EAGVAQSPRYKIIEKRQSVAFWCNPISGHATLYWYQQILGQGPKLLIQFQNNGVVDDSQLPKDRFSAERLKGVDSTLKIQPAKLEDSAVYLCASSVTGELFFGEGSRLTVL.

The chain recombines TRBV11-1 with TRBJ2-7; TRBD1 might be the D (6 bases). Looked up from germline, CDR1 is SGHAT and CDR2 is FQDESV (reference sequence). Trimming removed 5 bases at V and 3 bases at J, with 8 bases between. The CDR3 totals 12 residues. This chain's CDR3 is CASSPDSYEQYF. In DNA, the CDR3 is TGTGCCAGCAGCCCGGACAGCTACGAGCAGTACTTC.

The gene calls are TRBV28 and TRBJ2-3, with 7 bases lining up with TRBD1. The CDR3 length is 14 residues. Losses at the gene ends were 5 bases for V and 6 bases for J; bases not matched to a gene: 8. Per the germline V gene, CDR1 is MDHEN and CDR2 is SYDVKM. The CDR3 is CASSQSGGGDTQYF. The CDR3, as DNA: TGTGCCAGCAGTCAGTCAGGGGGTGGTGATACGCAGTATTTT.

A single count supports this clone. V usage is TRBV5-1 and J usage is TRBJ2-3; TRBD2 aligns across 10 bases. The germline V gene has CDR1 SGHRS and CDR2 YFSETQ. This CDR3 spans 15 amino acids. The trim removed 0 bases at V and 4 bases at J, leaving 2 bases unmatched. CDR3 coding DNA: TGCGCCAGCAGCTTGGGGACTAGCGGACCAGATACGCAGTATTTT. The encoded protein is CASSLGTSGPDTQYF.

The J gene is TRBJ2-3, the V gene TRBV9, with 12 bases that match TRBD2. The length of the CDR3 is 16 residues. Germline trimming cut 2 bases from V and 2 bases from J; bases unmatched to any gene: 3. Germline values: CDR1 SGDLS, CDR2 YYNGEE. DNA for the CDR3: TGTGCCAGCAGCGTCGGACTAGCGGGACTCACAGATACGCAGTATTTT. Translating it yields CASSVGLAGLTDTQYF.

This clone was counted once. V usage is TRBV9 and J usage is TRBJ2-7; maybe TRBD2 (5 bases). The length of the CDR3 is 13 residues. Germline V CDR1 and CDR2: SGDLS, YYNGEE. Trimming stripped 4 bases from V and 7 bases from J, with 15 bases between. The CDR3 DNA follows: TGTGCCAGCAGCTCACAAAGGGCGGGTGAGCAGTACTTC. Amino acid sequence: CASSSQRAGEQYF.

The rearrangement uses TRBV7-8 and TRBJ2-2; TRBD2 matches 7 bases. This CDR3 is built from 16 residues. Germline CDR1 SGHVS, CDR2 FQNEAQ. J was trimmed by 5 bases and V by 6 bases; bases with no gene match: 12. In DNA form, the CDR3 reads TGTGCCAGCAGAACTTGGGGGAGGGCCCAGACCGGGGAGCTGTTTTTT. Encoded protein: CASRTWGRAQTGELFF.

This clone was seen a few times. The chain employs TRBV7-9 and TRBJ1-5; D remains ambiguous. The germline V gene has CDR1 SEHNR and CDR2 FQNEAQ (reference sequence). The V gene lost 5 bases and the J gene lost 5 bases, with 10 bases spanning the gap. This CDR3 has 13 amino acids. The CDR3: CASSPDGDQPQHF. The DNA of the CDR3 is TGTGCCAGCAGCCCGGACGGGGATCAGCCCCAGCATTTT.